This T cell receptor beta chain derives from a study of lymphopenia after photon versus proton radiotherapy. Study-wide results and limits: After the lymphocyte nadir, photon-treated repertoires showed oligoclonal expansion, especially of CD8+ Temra cells. Only patients who died were analyzed for survival; proton advantage is unproven. Under photons, naive T cells and diversity fell while effector/memory populations rose. Larger post-nadir TCR diversity loss correlated inversely with survival in deceased patients.

This CDR3 spans 15 amino acids. Trimming took off 3 bases at V and 3 bases at J, with 15 bases between the two ends. CDR1 and CDR2 (germline): SGHRS, YFSETQ. About this clone itself: Its target is unknown.

The protocol was immunoSEQ multiplex PCR, while the TCRdb copy is restricted to in-frame clones and leaves out a portion. Among tens of thousands of clones, roughly nine tenths were seen once, and the ten largest hold roughly 18%. Sample: peripheral blood, taken from a patient treated with photon-based radiotherapy. The V and J genes are TRBV5-1 and TRBJ1-2; TRBD1 is a possible D gene (6 bases). The TCR was taken from a woman aged 40 to 50 with cholangiocarcinoma. The CDR3 DNA follows: TGCGCCAGCAGCTACACGAAGGGGGGGGACTATGGCTACACCTTC. It encodes CASSYTKGGDYGYTF.